A single sample is the source of the 28 T cell receptor beta chains below, sequenced in a study of T cells after yellow fever vaccination. TCRdb analysed the 5' RACE reads with MiXCR anew, one entry per CDR3 protein. The repertoire holds some 160,000 distinct CDR3 sequences, with around 7.2% as singletons. The specimen was CD4+ T cells sorted from PBMCs, collected less than 6 days after the first yellow fever vaccination. The receptors shown here come from a man aged 18 to 29 who received the YFV17D yellow fever vaccine.

This clonotype was seen repeatedly, ten times or more. The J gene is TRBJ2-7, the V gene TRBV12-3 or TRBV12-4; D gene ambiguous. The CDR3 consists of 11 residues. V was clipped by 3 bases and J by 5 bases, with 5 bases between them. CDR3 sequence (DNA): TGTGCCAGCAGTTTGGCGGACGAGCAGTACTTC. Residues: CASSLADEQYF.

This clonotype was found many times. The chain is built from TRBV11-3 and TRBJ2-1; the match to TRBD1 covers 8 bases. The CDR3 spans 16 residues. Germline V gene data show CDR1 as SGHNT and CDR2 as YENEEA. V gave up 2 bases and J gave up 9 bases; unmatched junction bases: 12. CDR3: CASSLSFGQGYVEQFF. CDR3 coding DNA: TGTGCCAGCAGCTTATCATTCGGACAGGGATACGTTGAGCAGTTCTTC.

The genes are TRBV20-1 and TRBJ1-3; TRBD1 is a possible D gene (5 bases). The CDR3 is 15 amino acids. The germline V gene has CDR1 DFQATT and CDR2 SNEGSKA (reference sequence). Trimming removed 0 bases from V and 0 bases from J, with 9 bases in between. The CDR3 DNA sequence: TGCAGTGCTAGAGATCTGGGGGGCTCTGGAAACACCATATATTTT. Its protein product is CSARDLGGSGNTIYF.

This clonotype was counted many times. The chain is built from TRBV12-3 or TRBV12-4 and TRBJ1-3; unclear D gene. Deletions cut 3 bases from V and 2 bases from J, with 11 bases between. The CDR3 runs to 15 residues. The CDR3 coding sequence is TGTGCCAGCAGTTTGTCCTCGAACCCTGGAAACACCATATATTTT. It translates to CASSLSSNPGNTIYF.

At least ten counts were recorded for this clonotype. The J gene is TRBJ2-5, the V gene TRBV12-3 or TRBV12-4; D not certain. This CDR3 has 14 residues. The ends were cut back, 7 bases at V and 0 bases at J, with 12 bases in the middle. In DNA, the CDR3 is TGTGCCAGCACCTCATATGGGAACCAAGAGACCCAGTACTTC. Translating it yields CASTSYGNQETQYF.

This clonotype was observed at least ten times. The J gene is TRBJ2-5, the V gene TRBV20-1, with 7 positions matching TRBD1. J was trimmed by 1 base and V by 5 bases; bases with no gene match: 4. The CDR3 has 13 amino acids. The V gene's germline CDR1 is DFQATT and CDR2 SNEGSKA (reference sequence). The CDR3 coding sequence is TGCAGTGCTTGGGGACAGTCCCAAGAGACCCAGTACTTC. This encodes CSAWGQSQETQYF.

At least ten counts were recorded for this clonotype. The chain is built from TRBV7-3 and TRBJ2-3; 8 bases map to TRBD2. The germline V gene has CDR1 SGHTA and CDR2 FQGTGA. The junction had 12 bases not matched to a gene; V was cut back by 5 bases and J by 5 bases. The CDR3 runs 16 residues. The CDR3 here is CASSPRGGAGGDTQYF. For the CDR3, the DNA is TGTGCCAGCAGCCCTCGGGGGGGGGCTGGAGGAGATACGCAGTATTTT.

The chain uses TRBV18 and TRBJ1-2, with D unresolved. This CDR3 is 13 amino acids long. Between the trimmed V and J ends, which lost 3 bases and 6 bases, there was a span of 11 bases. Germline V CDR1 and CDR2: KGHSH, LQKENI. The CDR3 nucleotides are TGTGCCAGCTCACCTTGGGGAGTGGATGGCTACACCTTC. Its translation: CASSPWGVDGYTF.

This clonotype showed up many times. This chain connects TRBV15 to TRBJ2-3; D may be TRBD1 or TRBD2 (5 bases each). The germline V gene has CDR1 LNHNV and CDR2 YYDKDF (reference sequence). V was clipped by 5 bases and J by 2 bases, with 14 bases between them. This CDR3 contains 15 residues. Written as DNA, the CDR3 is TGTGCCACCAGCGCCGGGACCTACTACACAGATACGCAGTATTTT. It is translated as CATSAGTYYTDTQYF.

This clonotype showed up many times. This chain links TRBV10-3 with TRBJ2-5; no firm D call. Germline V gives CDR1 ENHRY, CDR2 SYGVKD. V shed 4 bases and J shed 0 bases, with 6 bases lying between them. The CDR3 is 13 amino acids. The CDR3 sequence is CAISGINQETQYF. The CDR3 region has the DNA TGTGCCATCAGTGGGATCAACCAAGAGACCCAGTACTTC.

The genes are TRBV2 and TRBJ1-6; 9 nucleotides align to TRBD1. Germline assignment: CDR1 SNHLY and CDR2 FYNNEI. The CDR3 extends over 14 amino acids. J was trimmed by 15 bases and V by 8 bases; bases with no gene match: 14. The CDR3: CASGLQGATGDLHF. For the CDR3, the DNA is TGTGCCAGCGGTCTACAGGGGGCGACGGGGGACCTCCACTTT. Using reference TRBV2 and TRBJ1-6 for the parts outside the CDR3, the full variable domain is EPEVTQTPSHQVTQMGQEVILRCVPISNHLYFYWYRQILGQKVEFLVSFYNNEISEKSEIFDDQFSVERPDGSNFTLKIRSTKLEDSAMYFCASGLQGATGDLHFGNGTRLTVT.

The table lists this clonotype with a few counts. The chain combines TRBV7-8 with TRBJ2-5, with TRBD2 as a possible D gene (5 bases). The V end was cut by 0 bases, the J end by 0 bases, with 8 bases between. The length of the CDR3 is 15 residues. Looked up from germline, CDR1 is SGHVS and CDR2 is FQNEAQ. CDR3 sequence (DNA): TGTGCCAGCAGCTTAGCGCGACTAAACCAAGAGACCCAGTACTTC. Translation: CASSLARLNQETQYF.

Worth noting for this clonotype: The junction departs from germline at one end; a sequencing error may be responsible. The J gene is TRBJ1-1, the V gene TRBV11-2; the D gene is possibly TRBD1 (5 bases). The CDR3 length is 8 residues. The germline V gene has CDR1 SGHAT and CDR2 FQNNGV. In nucleotides, the CDR3 is TGTGCCAGTGGGGACGAGCTATTC. It specifies CASGDELF. The complete variable domain, with remaining parts taken from reference TRBV11-2 and TRBJ1-1, reads EAGVAQSPRYKIIEKRQSVAFWCNPISGHATLYWYQQILGQGPKLLIQFQNNGVVDDSQLPKDRFSAERLKGVDSTLKIQPAKLEDSAVYLCASGDELFGQGTRLTVV.

This clonotype was recorded at least ten times. The chain employs TRBV7-9 and TRBJ1-1; D unclear. The CDR3 runs 13 residues. Trimming took off 0 bases at V and 4 bases at J, with 6 bases between the two ends. Looked up from germline, CDR1 is SEHNR and CDR2 is FQNEAQ (reference sequence). The CDR3 DNA reads TGTGCCAGCAGCTTAGCGTGGGGCACTGAAGCTTTCTTT. This encodes CASSLAWGTEAFF.

This clonotype was seen a handful of times. V usage is TRBV12-3 or TRBV12-4 and J usage is TRBJ2-2; 13 bases agree with TRBD2. V was clipped by 3 bases and J by 4 bases; unmatched bases: 5. This CDR3 region has 17 residues. For the CDR3, the DNA is TGTGCCAGCAGTTTGACTAGCGGGGGGCCGGGCACCGGGGAGCTGTTTTTT. This sequence encodes CASSLTSGGPGTGELFF.

This clonotype was detected many times. The chain employs TRBV5-1 and TRBJ2-2; TRBD1 might be the D (5 bases). V dropped 4 bases and J dropped 3 bases, with 7 bases sitting between them. This CDR3 spans 13 amino acids. Per germline, CDR1 SGHRS and CDR2 YFSETQ. CDR3 nucleotide sequence: TGCGCCAGCAGCGACAGTGACACCGGGGAGCTGTTTTTT. This translates into CASSDSDTGELFF.

This clonotype was seen ten or more times. The chain is built from TRBV7-3 and TRBJ2-2; D is tentatively TRBD1 or TRBD2 (5 bases each). Per the germline V gene, CDR1 is SGHTA and CDR2 is FQGTGA. V was clipped by 2 bases and J by 4 bases, with 8 bases between them. The CDR3 loop spans 14 amino acids. CDR3 loop: CASSLSGTTGELFF. CDR3 nucleotides: TGTGCCAGCAGCTTATCGGGGACCACCGGGGAGCTGTTTTTT.

This chain uses TRBV12-3 or TRBV12-4 with TRBJ2-2; no definite D call. The CDR3 runs 13 residues. V dropped 1 base and J dropped 5 bases, with 5 bases sitting between them. This CDR3 reads CASSLGETGELFF. DNA of the CDR3: TGTGCCAGCAGTTTAGGGGAAACCGGGGAGCTGTTTTTT.

This clonotype has at least ten counts. This chain links TRBV20-1 with TRBJ1-5; D call uncertain. Germline assignment: CDR1 DFQATT and CDR2 SNEGSKA (reference sequence). V shed 3 bases and J shed 2 bases, with 8 bases lying between them. This CDR3 spans 13 amino acids. The CDR3 is CSARDAGNQPQHF. The CDR3 DNA reads TGCAGTGCTAGGGACGCCGGCAATCAGCCCCAGCATTTT.

The chain recombines TRBV20-1 with TRBJ2-1, with 7 bases identical to TRBD1. The CDR3 extends over 16 amino acids. V shed 4 bases and J 1 base; nucleotides not matched to a gene: 10. Germline CDR1 is DFQATT and CDR2 is SNEGSKA (reference sequence). CDR3 DNA: TGCAGTGCTAAAATCCGTGAGGGACAGTCCTACAATGAGCAGTTCTTC. Translated, it gives CSAKIREGQSYNEQFF.

This clonotype has a handful of counts. The V gene is TRBV5-1, the J gene TRBJ1-5; D may be TRBD1 (5 bases). The germline gives CDR1 SGHRS, CDR2 YFSETQ. The CDR3 totals 13 residues. V was pared by 4 bases and J by 5 bases, with 10 bases between. CDR3 sequence reads: CASSKGGDQPQHF. The CDR3 coding sequence is TGCGCCAGCAGCAAGGGAGGGGATCAGCCCCAGCATTTT.

The chain recombines TRBV9 with TRBJ1-2; D is possibly TRBD1 (6 bases). Germline V gene sequence: CDR1 SGDLS, CDR2 YYNGEE. V was clipped by 4 bases and J by 4 bases, with 17 bases between them. This CDR3 spans 15 amino acids. CDR3 in amino acids: CASSPGRGGFYGYTF. CDR3 nucleotides: TGTGCCAGCAGCCCAGGGCGTGGGGGCTTCTATGGCTACACCTTC.

The V and J genes are TRBV10-1 and TRBJ2-2, with D perhaps TRBD1 (6 bases). Germline-derived CDR1 and CDR2 are WNHNN and SYGVQD (reference sequence). Trimming left V 8 bases short and J 1 base short, with 11 bases between. The CDR3 length is 14 residues. This CDR3 is CASAPGQNTGELFF. CDR3 sequence (DNA): TGCGCCAGCGCCCCGGGACAGAACACCGGGGAGCTGTTTTTT.

This clonotype was seen ten or more times. The chain couples TRBV5-6 to TRBJ1-2; 10 positions match TRBD1. Germline CDR1 SGHDT, CDR2 YYEEEE. V shed 5 bases, J shed 3 bases, and the junction held 7 bases outside the gene matches. This CDR3 region has 15 residues. CDR3 amino acids: CASRDTGTGDYGYTF. The DNA of the CDR3 is TGTGCCAGCAGAGACACCGGGACAGGGGACTATGGCTACACCTTC.

The chain couples TRBV11-1 to TRBJ1-5; D uncertain. V gave up 5 bases and J gave up 7 bases, with 12 bases separating them. The CDR3 has 13 amino acids. Germline assignment: CDR1 SGHAT and CDR2 FQDESV (reference sequence). CDR3 sequence reads: CASSPSTDQPQHF. The CDR3 DNA reads as TGTGCCAGCAGCCCTAGTACGGACCAGCCCCAGCATTTT.

This clonotype was recorded a few times. The chain uses TRBV20-1 and TRBJ2-7, with 7 bases identical to TRBD2. The CDR3 covers 15 residues. V lost 6 bases to trimming and J lost 2 bases; unmatched junction nucleotides: 13. CDR1 is DFQATT, CDR2 SNEGSKA, per germline (reference sequence). CDR3 region: CSAPTTSPMAYEQYF. CDR3 sequence (DNA): TGCAGTGCGCCGACGACTAGCCCAATGGCCTACGAGCAGTACTTC.

This clonotype has ten or more counts. The chain recombines TRBV6-4 with TRBJ2-3; TRBD2 might be the D (5 bases). There are 15 residues in the CDR3. From germline, CDR1 is MRHNA and CDR2 SNTAGT. The V end lost 5 bases, the J end lost 3 bases, and 15 bases lay between the germline ends. CDR3 nucleotides: TGTGCCAGCAGTCCCCTCGGACTTGGGACAGATACGCAGTATTTT. As protein: CASSPLGLGTDTQYF.

The chain has TRBV28 and TRBJ2-1; 8 bases match TRBD1. The junction had 6 bases not matched to a gene; V was cut back by 5 bases and J by 3 bases. The germline V gene has CDR1 MDHEN and CDR2 SYDVKM. This CDR3 spans 15 amino acids. The CDR3 loop reads CASSGPGTGYNEQFF. The CDR3 DNA reads TGTGCCAGCAGTGGGCCCGGGACAGGCTACAATGAGCAGTTCTTC.